This T cell receptor (beta chain) originates from a study of blood T cell repertoires in COVID-19. The method was immunoSEQ multiplex PCR; TCRdb's version includes in-frame clones alone and lacks a portion of them. This sample has 120,000 to 150,000 clones, with 75% to 85% found just once. V was trimmed by 4 bases and J by 9 bases, leaving 17 bases between them. The CDR3 sequence is 14 residues long. The germline gives CDR1 SGHNT, CDR2 YYREEE (reference sequence). The TCR comes from a human donor with acute or convalescent COVID-19. The donor label of this sample is uncertain. The chain employs TRBV5-4 and TRBJ2-1, with D possibly TRBD2 on 5 matching bases. The sample consisted of peripheral blood. The CDR3 is CASSPLLGEGEQFF. In DNA, the CDR3 is TGTGCCAGCAGCCCCCTTCTGGGAGAGGGTGAGCAGTTCTTC.